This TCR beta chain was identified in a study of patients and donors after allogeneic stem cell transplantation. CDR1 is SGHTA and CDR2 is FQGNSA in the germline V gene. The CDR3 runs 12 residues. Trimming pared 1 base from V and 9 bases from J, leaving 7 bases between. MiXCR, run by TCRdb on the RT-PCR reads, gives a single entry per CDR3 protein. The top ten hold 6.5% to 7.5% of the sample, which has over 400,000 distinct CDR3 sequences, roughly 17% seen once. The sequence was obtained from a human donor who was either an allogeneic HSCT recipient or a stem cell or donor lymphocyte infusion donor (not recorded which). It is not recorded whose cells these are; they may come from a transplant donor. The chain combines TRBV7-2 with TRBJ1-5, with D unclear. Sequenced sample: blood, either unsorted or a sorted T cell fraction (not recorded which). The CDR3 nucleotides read TGTGCCAGCAGCTTAGATCGAGGGCCCCAGCATTTT. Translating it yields CASSLDRGPQHF.